This T cell receptor (beta chain) comes out of a study of blood T cell repertoires in COVID-19. Across the study: Whether acute or convalescent, the COVID-19 samples came from the United States, Italy and Spain. From T cells, B-cell-depleted T cells, or PBMCs came the material, which was cDNA or gDNA.

In the original analysis: Amplification of reference gene primers provided the estimated nucleated cell counts. Using immunoSEQ multiplex PCR, the repertoire was profiled, and TCRdb retains in-frame clones only, with some absent. D and trimming were read from the DNA, whereas the V and J calls and clone size are those reported in that table. The repertoire consists of 80,000 or so clones, with 75% to 85% occurring once and the leading ten covering 4.5% to 5.5%. Germline CDR1 is MNHNS and CDR2 is SASEGT. V dropped 0 bases and J dropped 5 bases, with 8 bases sitting between them. The CDR3 consists of 14 residues.

The sequenced material came from peripheral blood. The chain joins TRBV6-1 to TRBJ1-5, with TRBD1 as a possible D gene (5 bases). The clonotype originates from a woman in her 70s with acute or convalescent COVID-19. The CDR3 loop reads CASSEALRDQPQHF. The CDR3 DNA reads as TGTGCCAGCAGTGAAGCTCTCAGGGATCAGCCCCAGCATTTT.